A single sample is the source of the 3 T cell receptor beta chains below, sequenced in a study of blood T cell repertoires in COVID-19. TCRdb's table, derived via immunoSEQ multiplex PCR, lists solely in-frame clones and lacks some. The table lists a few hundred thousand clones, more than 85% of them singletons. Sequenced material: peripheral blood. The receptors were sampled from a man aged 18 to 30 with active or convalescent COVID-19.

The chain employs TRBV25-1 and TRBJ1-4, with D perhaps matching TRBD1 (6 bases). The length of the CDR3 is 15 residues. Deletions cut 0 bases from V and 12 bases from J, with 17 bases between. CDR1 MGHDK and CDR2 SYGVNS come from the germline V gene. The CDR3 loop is CASSEYGLGQTQLFF. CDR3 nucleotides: TGTGCCAGCAGTGAATACGGGTTAGGACAGACGCAACTGTTTTTT.

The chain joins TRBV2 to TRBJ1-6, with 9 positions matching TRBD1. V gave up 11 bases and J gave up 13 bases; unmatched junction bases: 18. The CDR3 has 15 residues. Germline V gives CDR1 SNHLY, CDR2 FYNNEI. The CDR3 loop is CACGPGTGNFTPLHF. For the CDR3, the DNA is TGTGCCTGCGGCCCCGGGACAGGGAATTTTACTCCCCTCCACTTT.

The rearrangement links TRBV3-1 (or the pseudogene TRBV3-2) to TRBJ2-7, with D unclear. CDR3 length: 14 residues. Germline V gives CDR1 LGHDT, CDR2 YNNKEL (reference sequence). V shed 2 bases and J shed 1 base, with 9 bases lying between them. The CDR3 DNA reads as TGTGCCAGCAGCCAACATGGTAGTTCCTACGAGCAGTACTTC. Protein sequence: CASSQHGSSYEQYF.